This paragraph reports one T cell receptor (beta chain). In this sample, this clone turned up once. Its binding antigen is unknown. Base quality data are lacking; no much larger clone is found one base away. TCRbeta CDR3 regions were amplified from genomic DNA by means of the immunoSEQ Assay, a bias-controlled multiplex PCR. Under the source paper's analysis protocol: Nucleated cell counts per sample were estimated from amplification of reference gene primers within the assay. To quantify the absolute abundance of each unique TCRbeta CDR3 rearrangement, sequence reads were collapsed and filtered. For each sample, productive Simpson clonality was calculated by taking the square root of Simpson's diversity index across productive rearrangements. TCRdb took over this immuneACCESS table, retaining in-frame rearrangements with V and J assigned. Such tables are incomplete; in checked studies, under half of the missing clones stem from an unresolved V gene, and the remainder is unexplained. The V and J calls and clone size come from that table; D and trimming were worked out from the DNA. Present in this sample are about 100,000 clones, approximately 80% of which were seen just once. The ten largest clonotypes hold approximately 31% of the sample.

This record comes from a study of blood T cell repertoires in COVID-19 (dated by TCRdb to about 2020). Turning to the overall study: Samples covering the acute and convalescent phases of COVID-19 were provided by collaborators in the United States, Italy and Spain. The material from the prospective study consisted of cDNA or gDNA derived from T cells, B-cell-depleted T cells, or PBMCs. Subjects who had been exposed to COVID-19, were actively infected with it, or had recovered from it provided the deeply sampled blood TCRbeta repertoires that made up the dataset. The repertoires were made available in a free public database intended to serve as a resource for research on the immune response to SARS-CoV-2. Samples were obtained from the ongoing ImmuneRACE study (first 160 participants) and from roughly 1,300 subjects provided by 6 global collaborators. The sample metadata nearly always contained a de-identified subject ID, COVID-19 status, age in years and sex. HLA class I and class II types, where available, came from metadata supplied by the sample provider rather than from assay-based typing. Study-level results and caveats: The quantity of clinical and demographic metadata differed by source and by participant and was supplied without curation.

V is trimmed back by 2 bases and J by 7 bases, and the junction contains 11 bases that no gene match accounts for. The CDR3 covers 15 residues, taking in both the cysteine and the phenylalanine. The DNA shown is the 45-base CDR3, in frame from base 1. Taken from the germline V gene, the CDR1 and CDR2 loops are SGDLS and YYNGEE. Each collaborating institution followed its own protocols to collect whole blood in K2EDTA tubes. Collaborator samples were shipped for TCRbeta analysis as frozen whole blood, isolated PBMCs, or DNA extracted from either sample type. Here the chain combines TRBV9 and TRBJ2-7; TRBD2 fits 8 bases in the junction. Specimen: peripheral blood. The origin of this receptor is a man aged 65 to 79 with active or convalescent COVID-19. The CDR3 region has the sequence CASSVGRGLAREQYF. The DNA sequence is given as TGTGCCAGCAGCGTCGGACGAGGACTAGCCCGGGAGCAGTACTTC.